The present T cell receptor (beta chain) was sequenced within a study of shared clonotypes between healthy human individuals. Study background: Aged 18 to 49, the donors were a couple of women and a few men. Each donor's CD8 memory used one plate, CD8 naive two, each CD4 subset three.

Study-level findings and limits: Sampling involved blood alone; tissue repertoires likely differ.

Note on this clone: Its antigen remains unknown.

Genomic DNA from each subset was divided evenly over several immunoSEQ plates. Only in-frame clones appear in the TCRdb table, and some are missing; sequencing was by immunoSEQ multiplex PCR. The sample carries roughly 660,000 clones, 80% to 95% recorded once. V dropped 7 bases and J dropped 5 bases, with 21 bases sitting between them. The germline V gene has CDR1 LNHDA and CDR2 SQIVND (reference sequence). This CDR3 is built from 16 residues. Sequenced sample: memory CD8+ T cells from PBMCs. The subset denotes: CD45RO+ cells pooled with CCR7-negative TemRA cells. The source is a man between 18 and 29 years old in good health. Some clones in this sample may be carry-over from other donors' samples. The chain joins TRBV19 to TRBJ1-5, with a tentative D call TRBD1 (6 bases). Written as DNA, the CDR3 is TGTGCCAGTACTCTGGGGGCTCTTCTTCCTCATCAGCCCCAGCATTTT. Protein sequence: CASTLGALLPHQPQHF. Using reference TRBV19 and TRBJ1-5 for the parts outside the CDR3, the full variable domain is DGGITQSPKYLFRKEGQNVTLSCEQNLNHDAMYWYRQDPGQGLRLIYYSQIVNDFQKGDIAEGYSVSREKKESFPLTVTSAQKNPTAFYLCASTLGALLPHQPQHFGDGTRLSIL.